The sample holds a few counts of the clone carrying this T cell receptor beta chain. Its specificity is unknown. These data are taken from a study of regulatory T cells in long-lasting Graves disease. Combining iRepertoire HTBI primers with Arm-PCR of CDR3 regions, the authors built TCR beta libraries. In the original workflow: Samples collectively showed approximately 62 TRBV and 14 TRBJ segments. Each CDR3 protein is one row after TCRdb ran MiXCR on the multiplex PCR reads. The V and J calls shown here were made by TCRdb, not taken from the authors' results. The data hold a few hundred thousand distinct CDR3 sequences, with 20% to 30% observed a single time. Time point defined: persistent/refractory GD, antithyroid drugs over 5 years with positive TRAb. Isolated PBMC RNA provided the starting material for the TCR library. Study results and limitations: TCR diversity was lower in persistent than newly diagnosed Graves' disease.

The sample consisted of peripheral blood mononuclear cells (PBMCs), taken when the disease was refractory, from a patient treated with antithyroid drugs. The TCR was taken from a female donor with Graves disease.

The CDR3 region is CSVGGDRGYTEAFF. The CDR3 DNA sequence: TGCAGCGTCGGGGGGGACAGAGGGTACACTGAAGCTTTCTTT. The chain employs TRBV29-1 and TRBJ1-1, with 7 bases lining up with TRBD1. The germline V gene has CDR1 SQVTM and CDR2 ANQGSEA. V lost 6 bases and J lost 3; bases outside the gene matches: 10. The CDR3 has 14 residues.